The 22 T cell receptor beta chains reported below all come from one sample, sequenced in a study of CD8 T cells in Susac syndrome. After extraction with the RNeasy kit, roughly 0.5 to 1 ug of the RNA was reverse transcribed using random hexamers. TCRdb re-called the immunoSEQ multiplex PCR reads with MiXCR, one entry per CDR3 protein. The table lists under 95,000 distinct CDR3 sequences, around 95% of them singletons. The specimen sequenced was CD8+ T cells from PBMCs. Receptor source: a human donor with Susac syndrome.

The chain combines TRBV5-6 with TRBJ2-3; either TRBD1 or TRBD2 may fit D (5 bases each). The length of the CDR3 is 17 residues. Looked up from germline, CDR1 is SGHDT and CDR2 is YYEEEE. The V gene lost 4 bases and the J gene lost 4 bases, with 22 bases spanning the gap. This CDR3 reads CASSPNPGPRAPDTQYF. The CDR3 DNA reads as TGTGCCAGCAGCCCGAACCCGGGGCCCCGGGCCCCAGATACGCAGTATTTT.

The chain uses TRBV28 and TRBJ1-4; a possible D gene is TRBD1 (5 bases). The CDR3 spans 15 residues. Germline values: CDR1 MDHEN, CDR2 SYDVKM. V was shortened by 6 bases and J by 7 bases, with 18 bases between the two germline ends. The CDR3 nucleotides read TGTGCCAGCAGCGGGGCGGCAGAGGGTCTTGAAAAACTGTTTTTT. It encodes CASSGAAEGLEKLFF.

CDR3 loop: CASSPPGDETQYF. In DNA, the CDR3 is TGTGCCAGCAGCCCTCCGGGCGACGAGACCCAGTACTTC. The rearrangement links TRBV9 to TRBJ2-5; no clear D. Trimming removed 4 bases from V and 5 bases from J, with 12 bases in between. This CDR3 has 13 residues. Per germline, CDR1 SGDLS and CDR2 YYNGEE.

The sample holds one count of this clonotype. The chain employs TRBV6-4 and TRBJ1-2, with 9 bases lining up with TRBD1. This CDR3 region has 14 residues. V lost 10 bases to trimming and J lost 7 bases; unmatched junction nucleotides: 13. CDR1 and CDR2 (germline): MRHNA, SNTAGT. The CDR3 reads CATGGQGTGSGYTF. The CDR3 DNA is TGTGCCACCGGAGGGCAGGGGACAGGGTCTGGCTACACCTTC.

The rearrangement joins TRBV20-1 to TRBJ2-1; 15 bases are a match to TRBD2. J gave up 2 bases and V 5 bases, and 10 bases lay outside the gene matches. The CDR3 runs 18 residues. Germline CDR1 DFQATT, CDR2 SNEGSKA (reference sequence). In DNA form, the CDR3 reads TGCAGTGCTGGAGGACTAGCGGGAGGGTTATTTACCTACAATGAGCAGTTCTTC. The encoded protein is CSAGGLAGGLFTYNEQFF.

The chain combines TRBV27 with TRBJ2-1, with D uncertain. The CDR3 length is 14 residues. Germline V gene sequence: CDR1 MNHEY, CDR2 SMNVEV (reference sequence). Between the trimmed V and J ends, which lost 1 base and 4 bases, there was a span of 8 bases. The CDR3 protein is CASSLYGAYNEQFF. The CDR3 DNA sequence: TGTGCCAGCAGTTTATACGGCGCTTACAATGAGCAGTTCTTC.

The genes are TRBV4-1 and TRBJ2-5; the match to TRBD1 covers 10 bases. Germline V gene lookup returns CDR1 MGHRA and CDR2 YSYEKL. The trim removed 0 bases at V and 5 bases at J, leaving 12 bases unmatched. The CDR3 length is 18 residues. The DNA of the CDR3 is TGCGCCAGCAGCCAAGAACACGCGACAGGGGGCAGCTGGGAGACCCAGTACTTC. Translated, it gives CASSQEHATGGSWETQYF.

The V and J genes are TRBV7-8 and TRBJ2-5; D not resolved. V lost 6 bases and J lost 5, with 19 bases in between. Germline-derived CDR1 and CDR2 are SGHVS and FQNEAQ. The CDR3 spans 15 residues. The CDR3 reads CASSLSPTTGETQYF. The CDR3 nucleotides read TGTGCCAGCAGTCTTAGCCCTACAACTGGGGAGACCCAGTACTTC.

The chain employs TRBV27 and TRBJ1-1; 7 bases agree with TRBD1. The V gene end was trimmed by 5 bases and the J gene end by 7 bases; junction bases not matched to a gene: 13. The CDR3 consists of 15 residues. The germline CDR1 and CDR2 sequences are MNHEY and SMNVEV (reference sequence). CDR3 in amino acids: CASSEDRSLNGEAFF. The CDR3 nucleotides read TGTGCCAGCAGTGAGGACAGGTCATTAAATGGTGAAGCTTTCTTT.

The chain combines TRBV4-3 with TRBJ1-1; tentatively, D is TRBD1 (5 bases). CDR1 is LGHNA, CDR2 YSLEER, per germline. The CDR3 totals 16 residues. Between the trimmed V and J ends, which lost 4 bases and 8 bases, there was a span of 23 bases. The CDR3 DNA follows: TGCGCCAGCAGCCCAAGTATGGGGGGGACTGGTGACGAAGCTTTCTTT. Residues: CASSPSMGGTGDEAFF.

The CDR3 DNA is TGCAGCGTCCCGAAGGCGATTAATGAGCAGTTCTTC. Translating gives CSVPKAINEQFF. The chain is built from TRBV29-1 and TRBJ2-1; D unclear. Trimming left V 6 bases short and J 7 bases short, with 13 bases between. Germline V gives CDR1 SQVTM, CDR2 ANQGSEA. The CDR3 has 12 amino acids.

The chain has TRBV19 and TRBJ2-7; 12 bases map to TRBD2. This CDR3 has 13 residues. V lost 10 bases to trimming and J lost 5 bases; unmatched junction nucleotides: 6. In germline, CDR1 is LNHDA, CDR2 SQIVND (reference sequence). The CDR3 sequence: CATSGTSGHEQYF. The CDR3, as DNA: TGTGCCACTTCCGGGACTAGCGGGCACGAGCAGTACTTC.

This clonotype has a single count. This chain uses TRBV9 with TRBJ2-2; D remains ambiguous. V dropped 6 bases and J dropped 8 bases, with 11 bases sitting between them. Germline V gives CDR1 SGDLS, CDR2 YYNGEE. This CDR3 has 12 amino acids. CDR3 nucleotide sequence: TGTGCCAGCAATTTAGGTGGTGGGGAGCTGTTTTTT. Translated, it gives CASNLGGGELFF. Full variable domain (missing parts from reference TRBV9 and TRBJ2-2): DSGVTQTPKHLITATGQRVTLRCSPRSGDLSVYWYQQSLDQGLQFLIQYYNGEERAKGNILERFSAQQFPDLHSELNLSSLELGDSALYFCASNLGGGELFFGEGSRLTVL.

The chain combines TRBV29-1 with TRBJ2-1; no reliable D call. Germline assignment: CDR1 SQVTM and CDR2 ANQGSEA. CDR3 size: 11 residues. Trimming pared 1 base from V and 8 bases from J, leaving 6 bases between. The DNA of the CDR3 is TGCAGCGTTGAAGGACTCTATGAGCAGTTCTTC. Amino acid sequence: CSVEGLYEQFF.

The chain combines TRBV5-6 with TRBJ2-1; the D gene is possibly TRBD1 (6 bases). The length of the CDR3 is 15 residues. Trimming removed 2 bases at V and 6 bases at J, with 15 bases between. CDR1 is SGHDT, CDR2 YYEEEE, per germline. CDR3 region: CASSFWTDGGNEQFF. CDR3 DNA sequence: TGTGCCAGCAGCTTTTGGACAGATGGTGGCAATGAGCAGTTCTTC.

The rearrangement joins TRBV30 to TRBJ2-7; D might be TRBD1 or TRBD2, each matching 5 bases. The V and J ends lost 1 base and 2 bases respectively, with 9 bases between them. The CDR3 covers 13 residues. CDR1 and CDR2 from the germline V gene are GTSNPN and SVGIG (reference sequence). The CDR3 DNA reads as TGTGCCTGGAGTGCCTGGGGACCCTACGAGCAGTACTTC. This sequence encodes CAWSAWGPYEQYF. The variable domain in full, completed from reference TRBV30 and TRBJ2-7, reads SQTIHQWPATLVQPVGSPLSLECTVEGTSNPNLYWYRQAAGRGLQLLFYSVGIGQISSEVPQNLSASRPQDRQFILSSKKLLLSDSGFYLCAWSAWGPYEQYFGPGTRLTVT.

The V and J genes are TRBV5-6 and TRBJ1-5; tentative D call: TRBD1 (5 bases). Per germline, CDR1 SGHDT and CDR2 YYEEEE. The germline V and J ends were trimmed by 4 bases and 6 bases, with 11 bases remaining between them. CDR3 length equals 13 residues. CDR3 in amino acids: CASSPGGVQPQHF. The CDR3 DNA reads TGTGCCAGCAGCCCCGGGGGGGTTCAGCCCCAGCATTTT.

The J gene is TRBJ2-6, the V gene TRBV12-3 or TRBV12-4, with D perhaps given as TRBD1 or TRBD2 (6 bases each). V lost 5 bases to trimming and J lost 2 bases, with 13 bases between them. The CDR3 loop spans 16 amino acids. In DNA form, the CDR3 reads TGTGCCAGCAGTCCCGGGGGCGCAGCTGGGGCCAACGTCCTGACTTTC. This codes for CASSPGGAAGANVLTF.

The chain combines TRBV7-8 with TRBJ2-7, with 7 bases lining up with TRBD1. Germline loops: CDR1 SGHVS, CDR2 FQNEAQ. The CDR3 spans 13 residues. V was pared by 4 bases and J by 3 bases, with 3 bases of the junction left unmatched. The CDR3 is CASSSGTDYEQYF. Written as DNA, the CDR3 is TGTGCCAGCAGCTCCGGGACAGACTACGAGCAGTACTTC. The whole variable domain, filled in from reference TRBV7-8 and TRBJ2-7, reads GAGVSQSPRYKVAKRGQDVALRCDPISGHVSLFWYQQALGQGPEFLTYFQNEAQLDKSGLPSDRFFAERPEGSVSTLKIQRTQQEDSAVYLCASSSGTDYEQYFGPGTRLTVT.

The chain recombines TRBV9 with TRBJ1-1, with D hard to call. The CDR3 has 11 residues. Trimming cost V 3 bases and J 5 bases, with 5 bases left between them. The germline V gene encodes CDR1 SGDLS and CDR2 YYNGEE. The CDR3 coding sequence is TGTGCCAGCAGCGGATCGACTGAAGCTTTCTTT. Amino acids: CASSGSTEAFF.

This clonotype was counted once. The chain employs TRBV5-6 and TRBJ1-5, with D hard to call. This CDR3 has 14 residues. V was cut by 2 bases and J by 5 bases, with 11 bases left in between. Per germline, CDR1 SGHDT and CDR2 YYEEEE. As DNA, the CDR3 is TGTGCCAGCAGCTTCGGGGTGGGGTATCAGCCCCAGCATTTT. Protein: CASSFGVGYQPQHF.

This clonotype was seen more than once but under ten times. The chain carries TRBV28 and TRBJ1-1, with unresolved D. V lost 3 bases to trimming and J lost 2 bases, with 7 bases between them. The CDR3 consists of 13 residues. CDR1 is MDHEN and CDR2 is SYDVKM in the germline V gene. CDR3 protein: CASSLVLNTEAFF. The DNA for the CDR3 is TGTGCCAGCAGTTTGGTTCTCAACACTGAAGCTTTCTTT.